This passage covers 28 T cell receptor beta chains from one sample sequenced in a study of blood T cell repertoires in COVID-19. The repertoire was sequenced with immunoSEQ multiplex PCR; TCRdb's copy has only in-frame clones and lacks some. The sample has about 220,000 clones; around 82% are singletons. Sequenced sample: peripheral blood. These receptor sequences come from a woman over 75 with acute or convalescent COVID-19.

The chain employs TRBV9 and TRBJ2-2, with 7 bases identical to TRBD1. CDR1 and CDR2 (germline): SGDLS, YYNGEE. The length of the CDR3 is 16 residues. The J segment lost 5 bases and the V segment lost 4 bases, leaving 11 bases of the junction unmatched. The DNA for the CDR3 is TGTGCCAGCAGCTATTTGGGGGACAGCACTACCGGGGAGCTGTTTTTT. This sequence encodes CASSYLGDSTTGELFF.

This clone was counted a few times. The chain recombines TRBV7-2 with TRBJ1-4, with 11 bases fitting TRBD1. The CDR3 is 16 amino acids. Losses at the gene ends were 2 bases for V and 6 bases for J; bases not matched to a gene: 5. CDR1 and CDR2 (germline): SGHTA, FQGNSA. CDR3 protein: CASSLTGQGADEKLFF. The CDR3 nucleotides are TGTGCCAGCAGCTTAACCGGACAGGGGGCGGATGAAAAACTGTTTTTT.

The CDR3, as DNA: TGTGCCAGCAGCTTCCGGGACTGGGGTTACAATGAGCAGTTCTTC. As protein: CASSFRDWGYNEQFF. The chain has TRBV5-5 and TRBJ2-1; weak D call: TRBD2 (6 bases). With 2 bases removed from V and 4 bases from J, the gap between germline ends came to 13 bases. Looked up from germline, CDR1 is SGHKS and CDR2 is YYEKEE (reference sequence). There are 15 residues in the CDR3.

The chain links TRBV5-1 to TRBJ1-1; D uncertain. The germline V gene has CDR1 SGHRS and CDR2 YFSETQ. The V end lost 3 bases, the J end lost 4 bases, and 7 bases lay between the germline ends. The length of the CDR3 is 12 residues. The CDR3 loop reads CASSSEGTEAFF. In DNA form, the CDR3 reads TGCGCCAGCAGCTCGGAGGGCACTGAAGCTTTCTTT.

The chain joins TRBV6-5 to TRBJ1-1; the D gene is possibly TRBD1 (5 bases). CDR3 length equals 14 residues. The germline CDR1 and CDR2 sequences are MNHEY and SVGAGI. The V end lost 2 bases, the J end lost 3 bases, and 10 bases lay between the germline ends. The CDR3 coding sequence is TGTGCCAGCAGTTACAAAGCGGGGGACACTGAAGCTTTCTTT. It is translated as CASSYKAGDTEAFF.

The chain's CDR3 is CASRRDWSSMQPQHF. CDR3 nucleotides: TGTGCCAGCAGGAGGGACTGGTCCTCGATGCAGCCCCAGCATTTT. J is TRBJ1-5 and V is TRBV27; TRBD1 is a possible D gene (5 bases). The CDR3 consists of 15 residues. Germline lookup yields CDR1 MNHEY and CDR2 SMNVEV (reference sequence). V lost 6 bases and J lost 7, with 19 bases in between.

This clone was found a few times. V usage is TRBV20-1 and J usage is TRBJ2-1, with TRBD1 identical over 11 bases. Per germline, CDR1 DFQATT and CDR2 SNEGSKA (reference sequence). Trimming at V came to 3 bases and at J to 15 bases, leaving 10 bases not matched to a gene. The CDR3 has 13 residues. CDR3 DNA sequence: TGCAGTGCTAGTCGCGGGACAGGGGGTTTCCCGTTCTTC. Its translation is CSASRGTGGFPFF.

The rearrangement joins TRBV19 to TRBJ2-1, with 12 nucleotides matching TRBD2. Germline assignment: CDR1 LNHDA and CDR2 SQIVND (reference sequence). V lost 2 bases to trimming and J lost 5 bases; unmatched junction nucleotides: 1. The CDR3 spans 15 residues. The CDR3 DNA reads TGTGCCAGTAGTATACTAGCGGGGGGGGACAATGAGCAGTTCTTC. Residues: CASSILAGGDNEQFF.

The chain has TRBV5-8 and TRBJ2-3, with 10 bases fitting TRBD2. V lost 5 bases, J lost 3 bases, and 3 bases stayed unmatched. The CDR3 covers 14 residues. In germline, CDR1 is SGHTS, CDR2 YDEGEE. DNA for the CDR3: TGTGCCAGCAGAGCGGGGGGGCCAACAGATACGCAGTATTTT. Amino acids: CASRAGGPTDTQYF.

The chain carries TRBV4-2 and TRBJ2-5; 11 nucleotides align to TRBD2. Germline trimming cut 0 bases from V and 7 bases from J; bases unmatched to any gene: 10. Germline CDR1 and CDR2: LGHNA and YNFKEQ. This CDR3 contains 17 residues. Written as DNA, the CDR3 is TGTGCCAGCAGCCAAGATGGGGCTAGCGGGGGGCTGGGGACCCAGTACTTC. Translated, it gives CASSQDGASGGLGTQYF.

This chain joins TRBV7-8 and TRBJ2-3, with 11 bases that match TRBD2. CDR1 SGHVS and CDR2 FQNEAQ come from the germline V gene. V lost 6 bases and J lost 2; bases outside the gene matches: 10. The CDR3 contains 17 residues. The CDR3 region is CASRDLTSGGPTDTQYF. The CDR3 nucleotides are TGTGCCAGCAGAGACCTCACTAGCGGGGGCCCCACAGATACGCAGTATTTT.

The chain uses TRBV7-9 and TRBJ2-7; the match to TRBD2 covers 9 bases. V trimming: 4 bases; J trimming: 4 bases; junction bases outside the gene matches: 11. The CDR3 is 16 amino acids. Germline V gene data show CDR1 as SEHNR and CDR2 as FQNEAQ (reference sequence). CDR3 sequence reads: CASSSVLAGKVYEQYF. Written as DNA, the CDR3 is TGTGCCAGCAGCTCTGTTCTAGCGGGGAAGGTATACGAGCAGTACTTC.

This sequence joins TRBV9 and TRBJ1-2; D call uncertain. The V end was cut by 0 bases, the J end by 4 bases, with 13 bases between. The germline V gene encodes CDR1 SGDLS and CDR2 YYNGEE. The CDR3 has 15 amino acids. DNA for the CDR3: TGTGCCAGCAGCGTAGCCCGGGGAGAGATCTATGGCTACACCTTC. Amino acid sequence: CASSVARGEIYGYTF.

The V gene is TRBV6-5, the J gene TRBJ1-4; D is unclear. V lost 5 bases to trimming and J lost 5 bases, with 15 bases between them. Germline V gene lookup returns CDR1 MNHEY and CDR2 SVGAGI. This CDR3 region has 15 residues. The CDR3 spells CASSHLQNNNEKLFF. The DNA for the CDR3 is TGTGCCAGCAGTCACTTACAGAATAACAATGAAAAACTGTTTTTT.

This rearrangement joins TRBV28 to TRBJ1-2; 9 nucleotides match TRBD1. Germline CDR1 MDHEN, CDR2 SYDVKM. The CDR3 contains 14 residues. The J segment lost 4 bases and the V segment lost 5 bases, leaving 5 bases of the junction unmatched. In nucleotides, the CDR3 is TGTGCCAGCAGTCTGGGACAGGGTTCCTATGGCTACACCTTC. This translates into CASSLGQGSYGYTF.

CDR3 residues: CASSLVGANYGYTF. CDR3 DNA: TGCGCCAGCAGCTTGGTCGGGGCTAACTATGGCTACACCTTC. The genes are TRBV5-1 and TRBJ1-2; D not resolved. Germline CDR1 and CDR2: SGHRS and YFSETQ. The V gene lost 0 bases and the J gene lost 0 bases, with 6 bases spanning the gap. The CDR3 totals 14 residues.

The rearrangement joins TRBV24-1 to TRBJ2-1, with 7 bases fitting TRBD1. The CDR3 extends over 16 amino acids. V trimming: 4 bases; J trimming: 0 bases; junction bases outside the gene matches: 5. Germline V lookup: CDR1 KGHDR, CDR2 SFDVKD. DNA of the CDR3: TGTGCCACCAGTGAACGACAGGGCAGCTCCTACAATGAGCAGTTCTTC. It translates to CATSERQGSSYNEQFF.

This clone occurred a few times. This chain connects TRBV2 to TRBJ1-2, with 9 bases matching TRBD1. The CDR3 sequence is 19 residues long. Germline CDR1 SNHLY, CDR2 FYNNEI. The ends lost 0 bases at V and 1 base at J; junction bases unmatched: 12. The CDR3 loop is CASSEALSGQGTVNYGYTF. CDR3 coding DNA: TGTGCCAGCAGTGAAGCGCTGTCGGGACAGGGTACCGTTAACTATGGCTACACCTTC.

The chain has TRBV19 and TRBJ1-2, with unresolved D. The germline V gene encodes CDR1 LNHDA and CDR2 SQIVND (reference sequence). V lost 4 bases, J lost 7 bases, and 13 bases lay in between. This CDR3 has 13 residues. The CDR3: CASSRGFERGYTF. For the CDR3, the DNA is TGTGCCAGTAGTAGAGGGTTCGAGCGTGGCTACACCTTC.

This clone occurred once. V is TRBV5-6 and J is TRBJ1-6; 7 bases map to TRBD1. J gave up 9 bases and V 0 bases, and 12 bases lay outside the gene matches. This CDR3 has 17 amino acids. Germline-derived CDR1 and CDR2 are SGHDT and YYEEEE. The CDR3, as DNA: TGTGCCAGCAGCTTGGAAGGGGGCCGGGTGGGACGTTCACCCCTCCACTTT. Its protein is CASSLEGGRVGRSPLHF.

The chain is built from TRBV7-6 and TRBJ1-5; no firm D call. This CDR3 spans 16 amino acids. V lost 1 base and J lost 1, with 11 bases in between. CDR1 is SGHVS and CDR2 is FNYEAQ in the germline V gene. DNA for the CDR3: TGTGCCAGCAGCTTAGGCGGGAGTCGGAGCAATCAGCCCCAGCATTTT. The encoded protein is CASSLGGSRSNQPQHF.

The V call is TRBV30, the J call TRBJ1-6; D possibly corresponds to TRBD1 (5 bases). Germline V gene data show CDR1 as GTSNPN and CDR2 as SVGIG (reference sequence). V lost 0 bases, J lost 7 bases, and 13 bases lay in between. The CDR3 extends over 15 amino acids. The CDR3 DNA reads as TGTGCCTGGAGTGTAATGGGGGGATTAAATTCACCCCTCCACTTT. This translates into CAWSVMGGLNSPLHF.

The V call is TRBV5-6, the J call TRBJ1-2; D perhaps matches TRBD1 (6 bases). The CDR3 has 13 residues. Germline V gene lookup returns CDR1 SGHDT and CDR2 YYEEEE. V was shortened by 0 bases and J by 6 bases, with 9 bases between the two germline ends. CDR3 protein: CASSLGRTDGYTF. As DNA, the CDR3 is TGTGCCAGCAGCTTGGGCAGGACAGATGGCTACACCTTC.

This clone has only one observation. The chain employs TRBV19 and TRBJ2-1, with D tentatively TRBD1 (5 bases). CDR3 length: 15 amino acids. Germline V gives CDR1 LNHDA, CDR2 SQIVND (reference sequence). Trimming took off 3 bases at V and 9 bases at J, with 18 bases between the two ends. CDR3 coding DNA: TGTGCCAGTAGTATTCGTCAGGGAACTTTTAGTGAGCAGTTCTTC. Its protein is CASSIRQGTFSEQFF.

The V call is TRBV7-5, the J call TRBJ1-1; the table gives TRBD1 as D, unverified against the DNA. TRBV7-5 is a pseudogene segment. The CDR3 has 16 residues. This chain's CDR3 is CARSLVYRGGCTEAFF. The CDR3 DNA follows: TGTGCCAGAAGCTTAGTATACAGGGGAGGATGTACTGAAGCTTTCTTT.

The rearrangement joins TRBV5-1 to TRBJ2-5; tentative D call: TRBD1 (5 bases). This CDR3 comprises 13 residues. Germline V gene sequence: CDR1 SGHRS, CDR2 YFSETQ. Trimming cost V 0 bases and J 3 bases, with 6 bases left between them. CDR3 nucleotides: TGCGCCAGCAGCTTGGAGGGGAAAGAGACCCAGTACTTC. Residues: CASSLEGKETQYF. The entire variable domain, with the rest obtained from reference TRBV5-1 and TRBJ2-5, is as follows: KAGVTQTPRYLIKTRGQQVTLSCSPISGHRSVSWYQQTPGQGLQFLFEYFSETQRNKGNFPGRFSGRQFSNSRSEMNVSTLELGDSALYLCASSLEGKETQYFGPGTRLLVL.

This chain joins TRBV14 and TRBJ1-1, with D perhaps matching TRBD1 (6 bases). CDR1 is SGHDN, CDR2 FVKESK, per germline. This CDR3 is 14 amino acids long. Trimming removed 1 base from V and 7 bases from J, with 13 bases in between. CDR3 DNA sequence: TGTGCCAGCAGCCAAGCACTAGGGGGATTTGAAGCTTTCTTT. It yields the protein CASSQALGGFEAFF.

This clone was seen just once. The chain has TRBV6-1 and TRBJ1-2, with D uncertain. Per the germline V gene, CDR1 is MNHNS and CDR2 is SASEGT. This CDR3 spans 15 amino acids. Trimming removed 0 bases at V and 3 bases at J, with 11 bases between. The CDR3 DNA follows: TGTGCCAGCAGTGAAGCGGGAGACCTCTACTATGGCTACACCTTC. Translating gives CASSEAGDLYYGYTF.